Shown below are 19 T cell receptor beta chains from a single sample sequenced in a study of cytomegalovirus exposure and HLA in healthy donors. The PCR used 60 Vbeta and 13 Jbeta primers. Repertoires were generated with immunoSEQ multiplex PCR, while TCRdb's copy carries only in-frame clones and drops some. Of under 150,000 clones listed, 80% are singletons. Sequencing input: PBMCs. These receptors all come from a human donor in good health.

This sequence joins TRBV9 and TRBJ2-3; 9 positions match TRBD2. The CDR3 consists of 15 residues. Per germline, CDR1 SGDLS and CDR2 YYNGEE. V shed 3 bases, J shed 3 bases, and the junction held 5 bases outside the gene matches. The chain's CDR3 is CASSAAGGATDTQYF. CDR3 nucleotide sequence: TGTGCCAGCAGCGCTGCGGGGGGGGCGACAGATACGCAGTATTTT.

V gene TRBV5-1 combines with J gene TRBJ1-6, with TRBD1 matching over 9 bases. V lost 0 bases and J lost 9; bases outside the gene matches: 7. Germline V gene lookup returns CDR1 SGHRS and CDR2 YFSETQ. This CDR3 has 16 residues. CDR3 DNA sequence: TGCGCCAGCAGCTTGGCCGGGACAGGGCCACTTTCACCCCTCCACTTT. It is translated as CASSLAGTGPLSPLHF.

This clone was seen more than once but under ten times. This chain connects TRBV4-1 to TRBJ2-6, with D tentatively TRBD2 (6 bases). CDR1 and CDR2 (germline): MGHRA, YSYEKL. The CDR3 consists of 18 residues. V was pared by 4 bases and J by 2 bases, with 18 bases between. The DNA for the CDR3 is TGCGCCAGCAGCCCATCCCAGGGTCCGGGGGCTGGGGCCAACGTCCTGACTTTC. Its translation: CASSPSQGPGAGANVLTF.

This chain uses TRBV19 with TRBJ2-7, with 8 bases matching TRBD1. CDR3 length: 14 amino acids. J was trimmed by 4 bases and V by 4 bases; bases with no gene match: 6. CDR1 and CDR2 (germline): LNHDA, SQIVND (reference sequence). This CDR3 is CASSTQGARYEQYF. The CDR3 nucleotides read TGTGCCAGTAGTACCCAGGGGGCGCGGTACGAGCAGTACTTC.

A single count supports this clone. The V gene is TRBV7-8, the J gene TRBJ2-1, with TRBD2 identical over 16 bases. The V gene end was trimmed by 6 bases and the J gene end by 10 bases; junction bases not matched to a gene: 12. This CDR3 is built from 17 residues. Germline CDR1 is SGHVS and CDR2 is FQNEAQ. CDR3 sequence (DNA): TGTGCCAGCAGTGCGGGACTAGCGGGGGGGGCCGTTGCGGAGCAGTTCTTC. Translated: CASSAGLAGGAVAEQFF.

In this sample, this clone turned up a few times. The J gene is TRBJ1-4, the V gene TRBV5-1; the D gene is possibly TRBD1 (5 bases). The CDR3 is 15 amino acids. The germline V gene has CDR1 SGHRS and CDR2 YFSETQ. V was clipped by 6 bases and J by 5 bases, with 17 bases between them. For the CDR3, the DNA is TGCGCCAGCAAATTTTTGGCAGGGCGGAATGAAAAACTGTTTTTT. Translated: CASKFLAGRNEKLFF.

The rearrangement links TRBV5-1 to TRBJ1-1, with D unclear. Looked up from germline, CDR1 is SGHRS and CDR2 is YFSETQ. V lost 1 base and J lost 3, with 7 bases in between. This CDR3 is built from 13 residues. DNA of the CDR3: TGCGCCAGCAGCTTGAACAGTTACACTGAAGCTTTCTTT. Amino acid sequence: CASSLNSYTEAFF.

The chain couples TRBV19 to TRBJ2-7; perhaps TRBD1 as D (9 bases). V was pared by 5 bases and J by 6 bases, with 17 bases between. CDR1 and CDR2 (germline): LNHDA, SQIVND (reference sequence). The CDR3 length is 14 residues. CDR3 in DNA: TGTGCCAGTAGTGCGGGACAGGGACTAGGCGAGCAGTACTTC. As protein: CASSAGQGLGEQYF.

This clone was detected a few times. This chain uses TRBV10-1 with TRBJ2-2; D call uncertain. V lost 1 base and J lost 6, with 6 bases in between. Per the germline V gene, CDR1 is WNHNN and CDR2 is SYGVQD (reference sequence). The CDR3 length is 13 residues. The CDR3 here is CASSEFSSGELFF. CDR3 DNA: TGCGCCAGCAGTGAGTTTTCTTCCGGGGAGCTGTTTTTT.

V gene TRBV4-2 combines with J gene TRBJ2-6; 11 positions match TRBD1. V lost 3 bases and J lost 2; bases outside the gene matches: 3. Germline V lookup: CDR1 LGHNA, CDR2 YNFKEQ. This CDR3 region has 17 residues. The CDR3 sequence: CASSHGQGATGANVLTF. As DNA, the CDR3 is TGTGCCAGCAGCCACGGACAGGGGGCCACTGGGGCCAACGTCCTGACTTTC.

The chain is built from TRBV12-5 and TRBJ2-7, with D hard to call. CDR3 length equals 15 residues. V lost 3 bases to trimming and J lost 2 bases, with 14 bases between them. Germline V CDR1 and CDR2: LGHNT, FRNRAP. The DNA for the CDR3 is TGTGCTAGTGGTTTCTACCCGACTGAGACCTACGAGCAGTACTTC. Translating gives CASGFYPTETYEQYF.

J is TRBJ1-3 and V is TRBV19, with D perhaps TRBD1 (6 bases). Per germline, CDR1 LNHDA and CDR2 SQIVND (reference sequence). The length of the CDR3 is 17 residues. V lost 2 bases and J lost 0, with 14 bases in between. For the CDR3, the DNA is TGTGCCAGTAGTATAACGGCACAGGGACCCTCTGGAAACACCATATATTTT. Residues: CASSITAQGPSGNTIYF.

This clone was seen a handful of times. V gene TRBV18 combines with J gene TRBJ1-6; the D gene is possibly TRBD1 (5 bases). The length of the CDR3 is 15 residues. Trimming pared 6 bases from V and 6 bases from J, leaving 15 bases between. Germline assignment: CDR1 KGHSH and CDR2 LQKENI. DNA for the CDR3: TGTGCCAGCTCCCCCGGACGGGGGGTTAATTCACCCCTCCACTTT. It translates to CASSPGRGVNSPLHF.

The rearrangement joins TRBV11-2 to TRBJ2-5, with 11 bases identical to TRBD1. The J call may be mistaken, given a closer DNA end match to TRBJ2-7. This CDR3 contains 15 residues. Germline V gives CDR1 SGHAT, CDR2 FQNNGV. The CDR3 reads CASSLVGQGVREQYF. CDR3 nucleotide sequence: TGTGCCAGCAGCTTAGTGGGACAGGGGGTTCGCGAGCAGTACTTC.

V is TRBV11-2 and J is TRBJ1-3, with unresolved D. Between the trimmed V and J ends, which lost 1 base and 8 bases, there was a span of 12 bases. The CDR3 covers 14 residues. CDR1 SGHAT and CDR2 FQNNGV come from the germline V gene. The CDR3 DNA sequence: TGTGCCAGCAGCTTAGTTCGGGGTTTGGACACCATATATTTT. It yields the protein CASSLVRGLDTIYF.

This clone was observed a single time. J is TRBJ1-1 and V is TRBV6-5, with 7 bases identical to TRBD1. Germline V gives CDR1 MNHEY, CDR2 SVGAGI. Trimming cost V 4 bases and J 3 bases; bases outside gene matches: 5. CDR3 length: 14 residues. CDR3 sequence reads: CASSSWTGYTEAFF. In nucleotides, the CDR3 is TGTGCCAGCAGTTCCTGGACAGGCTACACTGAAGCTTTCTTT.

The V and J genes are TRBV29-1 and TRBJ2-7; possible D gene TRBD1, 5 bases. The CDR3 runs 16 residues. V was cut by 6 bases and J by 2 bases, with 23 bases left in between. CDR1 and CDR2 from the germline V gene are SQVTM and ANQGSEA. The CDR3 spells CSVMGRENRNPYEQYF. The CDR3 coding sequence is TGCAGCGTGATGGGTAGGGAAAACAGGAACCCCTACGAGCAGTACTTC.

This clone was seen a handful of times. Its ends do not fully match the called genes, so a read error is possible. The chain carries TRBV28 and TRBJ1-4; 7 bases fit TRBD1. Germline V lookup: CDR1 MDHEN, CDR2 SYDVKM. This CDR3 is 13 amino acids long. The CDR3 is CASNRGPNQKLFF. DNA of the CDR3: TGTGCCAGCAACAGGGGTCCTAATCAAAAACTGTTTTTT.

The gene calls are TRBV25-1 and TRBJ1-2, with 9 bases fitting TRBD1. The CDR3 loop spans 15 amino acids. Germline V lookup: CDR1 MGHDK, CDR2 SYGVNS. V shed 1 base, J shed 3 bases, and the junction held 3 bases outside the gene matches. CDR3 nucleotides: TGTGCCAGCAGTGAATCACAGGGGGCAGACTATGGCTACACCTTC. This translates into CASSESQGADYGYTF.